These 20 T cell receptor beta chains share one sample of origin, sequenced in a study of shared clonotypes between healthy human individuals. Libraries were prepared by immunoSEQ multiplex PCR; TCRdb keeps only in-frame clonotypes and omits some of them. There are about 2 million clones in the sample; 85% to 95% occur only once, and 0.1% to 0.15% lies in the top ten. Sample: naive CD4+ T cells sorted from blood. The subset: CD45RA+ positively selected. Receptors were obtained from a man younger than 30 in good health.

With respect to this clone: Other nucleotide sequences from this sample produce the same CDR3. The rearrangement uses TRBV6-5 and TRBJ2-7; D not certain. This CDR3 contains 11 residues. CDR1 is MNHEY and CDR2 is SVGAGI in the germline V gene. V shed 6 bases and J shed 3 bases, with 6 bases lying between them. This CDR3 reads CASSRDYEQYF. The CDR3 bases are TGTGCCAGCAGCCGAGACTACGAGCAGTACTTC.

V is TRBV18 and J is TRBJ2-5; no reliable D call. V was trimmed by 3 bases and J by 4 bases, leaving 12 bases between them. Germline V gene lookup returns CDR1 KGHSH and CDR2 LQKENI. CDR3 length: 14 amino acids. CDR3 sequence reads: CASSPYEGVETQYF. The CDR3 nucleotides are TGTGCCAGCTCACCTTACGAAGGCGTAGAGACCCAGTACTTC.

The chain recombines TRBV7-8 with TRBJ2-5, with TRBD2 as a possible D gene (5 bases). This CDR3 spans 15 amino acids. From germline, CDR1 is SGHVS and CDR2 FQNEAQ. V was shortened by 5 bases and J by 5 bases, with 18 bases between the two germline ends. The CDR3 sequence: CASSPLGEPGETQYF. CDR3 sequence (DNA): TGTGCCAGCAGCCCCCTCGGGGAACCCGGGGAGACCCAGTACTTC.

The chain recombines TRBV19 with TRBJ1-5; possibly TRBD1 for D (6 bases). The CDR3 is 14 residues long. In germline, CDR1 is LNHDA, CDR2 SQIVND (reference sequence). Trimming cost V 6 bases and J 2 bases, with 11 bases left between them. CDR3 sequence: CASSVDSGNQPQHF. Written as DNA, the CDR3 is TGTGCCAGTAGCGTGGACAGTGGCAATCAGCCCCAGCATTTT. The variable domain in full, completed from reference TRBV19 and TRBJ1-5, reads DGGITQSPKYLFRKEGQNVTLSCEQNLNHDAMYWYRQDPGQGLRLIYYSQIVNDFQKGDIAEGYSVSREKKESFPLTVTSAQKNPTAFYLCASSVDSGNQPQHFGDGTRLSIL.

This clone showed up just once. The V and J genes are TRBV30 and TRBJ2-2; tentative D call: TRBD1 (5 bases). The germline V gene has CDR1 GTSNPN and CDR2 SVGIG (reference sequence). V was clipped by 0 bases and J by 7 bases, with 21 bases between them. There are 17 residues in the CDR3. The CDR3 DNA reads as TGTGCCTGGAGTGTAGCCAGGGCATTCGAGTTCGGCGGGGAGCTGTTTTTT. Residues: CAWSVARAFEFGGELFF.

The chain joins TRBV9 to TRBJ1-2; 8 bases map to TRBD1. Germline values: CDR1 SGDLS, CDR2 YYNGEE. The CDR3 is made up of 18 amino acids. Germline trimming cut 3 bases from V and 0 bases from J; bases unmatched to any gene: 13. The DNA for the CDR3 is TGTGCCAGCAGCGCTACGACAGGGGCCTCTCTAACTAACTATGGCTACACCTTC. This sequence encodes CASSATTGASLTNYGYTF.

The chain couples TRBV11-2 to TRBJ1-5, with 11 bases that match TRBD1. V dropped 4 bases and J dropped 5; count of bases not matched to a gene: 4. This CDR3 is 15 amino acids long. In germline, CDR1 is SGHAT, CDR2 FQNNGV. The CDR3 is CASSSEDRGHQPQHF. CDR3 DNA sequence: TGTGCCAGCAGCTCCGAGGACAGGGGGCATCAGCCCCAGCATTTT.

The chain combines TRBV18 with TRBJ2-3; 8 bases are a match to TRBD1. The CDR3 consists of 15 residues. V dropped 6 bases and J dropped 4; count of bases not matched to a gene: 9. CDR1 is KGHSH, CDR2 LQKENI, per germline. CDR3 region: CASSHGTGGADTQYF. The CDR3 DNA reads as TGTGCCAGCTCCCATGGGACAGGAGGTGCAGATACGCAGTATTTT.

The V call is TRBV6-5, the J call TRBJ1-6; D gene uncertain. In germline, CDR1 is MNHEY, CDR2 SVGAGI. Trimming removed 0 bases at V and 9 bases at J, with 9 bases between. This CDR3 spans 14 amino acids. CDR3 nucleotide sequence: TGTGCCAGCAGTTACTCGATTGAACGTTCACCCCTCCACTTT. Translation: CASSYSIERSPLHF.

The DNA of the CDR3 is TGTGCCAGCAGTTTCCTACGCGGGGGAACTGAGCAGTTCTTC. Amino acid sequence: CASSFLRGGTEQFF. The V call is TRBV27, the J call TRBJ2-1, with 7 positions matching TRBD2. V trimming: 3 bases; J trimming: 9 bases; junction bases outside the gene matches: 8. The CDR3 is made up of 14 amino acids. In germline, CDR1 is MNHEY, CDR2 SMNVEV (reference sequence).

The genes are TRBV18 and TRBJ2-7; D remains unclear. Trimming removed 6 bases at V and 3 bases at J, with 12 bases between. Germline CDR1 is KGHSH and CDR2 is LQKENI. The CDR3 length is 13 residues. The CDR3 is CASSLAASYEQYF. The CDR3 DNA is TGTGCCAGCTCCCTGGCTGCGAGCTACGAGCAGTACTTC. Drawing the rest from reference TRBV18 and TRBJ2-7, the complete variable domain is NAGVMQNPRHLVRRRGQEARLRCSPMKGHSHVYWYRQLPEEGLKFMVYLQKENIIDESGMPKERFSAEFPKEGPSILRIQQVVRGDSAAYFCASSLAASYEQYFGPGTRLTVT.

This chain links TRBV10-3 with TRBJ1-4, with a possible D match to TRBD1 (6 bases). Germline assignment: CDR1 ENHRY and CDR2 SYGVKD. The CDR3 has 12 amino acids. Trimming removed 10 bases at V and 7 bases at J, with 13 bases between. CDR3 residues: CATTDSAEKLFF. CDR3 bases: TGTGCCACTACGGACAGTGCTGAAAAACTGTTTTTT.

The chain has TRBV11-2 and TRBJ2-7, with TRBD2 matching over 12 bases. The CDR3 is made up of 18 amino acids. V trimming: 5 bases; J trimming: 2 bases; junction bases outside the gene matches: 13. The V gene's germline CDR1 is SGHAT and CDR2 FQNNGV. Here the CDR3 reads CASSLRLAGELYTYEQYF. CDR3 coding DNA: TGTGCCAGCAGCCTGAGACTAGCGGGGGAACTTTATACCTACGAGCAGTACTTC.

This rearrangement joins TRBV5-5 to TRBJ1-2; a weak D match, TRBD1 (6 bases). The germline gives CDR1 SGHKS, CDR2 YYEKEE (reference sequence). The CDR3 has 14 residues. Trimming cost V 4 bases and J 4 bases, with 14 bases left between them. The CDR3 bases are TGTGCCAGCAGCATAGACAGGTCCAGCTATGGCTACACCTTC. It encodes CASSIDRSSYGYTF. The full variable domain, rest sourced from reference TRBV5-5 and TRBJ1-2, is DAGVTQSPTHLIKTRGQQVTLRCSPISGHKSVSWYQQVLGQGPQFIFQYYEKEERGRGNFPDRFSARQFPNYSSELNVNALLLGDSALYLCASSIDRSSYGYTFGSGTRLTVV.

The chain combines TRBV6-1 with TRBJ2-2; D may match TRBD1 or TRBD2 (5 bases each). The germline CDR1 and CDR2 sequences are MNHNS and SASEGT. This CDR3 has 12 amino acids. The V end was cut by 4 bases, the J end by 5 bases, with 5 bases between. The CDR3 bases are TGTGCCAGCAGTGGGGGGACCGGGGAGCTGTTTTTT. Its protein product is CASSGGTGELFF.

The chain recombines TRBV28 with TRBJ1-2; 8 nucleotides align to TRBD1. The CDR3 loop spans 14 amino acids. CDR1 MDHEN and CDR2 SYDVKM come from the germline V gene. V gave up 4 bases and J gave up 4 bases; unmatched junction bases: 5. CDR3 in amino acids: CASSSTGQGYGYTF. The CDR3 nucleotides read TGTGCCAGCAGTTCCACCGGACAGGGCTATGGCTACACCTTC.

The chain combines TRBV29-1 with TRBJ1-1; D perhaps matches TRBD1 (6 bases). CDR1 and CDR2 (germline): SQVTM, ANQGSEA. V lost 1 base and J 1 base, leaving 10 bases between the germline ends. CDR3 length: 14 residues. The CDR3 nucleotides are TGCAGCGTTGAAGTGCAGGGGAAGAACACTGAAGCTTTCTTT. Residues: CSVEVQGKNTEAFF.

The chain carries TRBV2 and TRBJ1-1, with a tentative D call TRBD1 (6 bases). Germline V gene data show CDR1 as SNHLY and CDR2 as FYNNEI. V lost 5 bases and J lost 2, with 12 bases in between. The CDR3 is 14 amino acids. The CDR3 is CASSTQGSNTEAFF. Here the CDR3 DNA reads TGTGCCAGCAGTACCCAGGGGTCCAACACTGAAGCTTTCTTT. Filled out from reference TRBV2 and TRBJ1-1, the complete variable domain reads EPEVTQTPSHQVTQMGQEVILRCVPISNHLYFYWYRQILGQKVEFLVSFYNNEISEKSEIFDDQFSVERPDGSNFTLKIRSTKLEDSAMYFCASSTQGSNTEAFFGQGTRLTVV.

V usage is TRBV7-9 and J usage is TRBJ2-7; perhaps TRBD1 as D (5 bases). Germline-derived CDR1 and CDR2 are SEHNR and FQNEAQ (reference sequence). Trimming cost V 0 bases and J 5 bases, with 11 bases left between them. CDR3 length equals 14 residues. The CDR3 is CASSLAAGNHEQYF. The DNA of the CDR3 is TGTGCCAGCAGCTTAGCAGCAGGGAACCACGAGCAGTACTTC. The entire variable domain, with the rest obtained from reference TRBV7-9 and TRBJ2-7, is as follows: DTGVSQNPRHKITKRGQNVTFRCDPISEHNRLYWYRQTLGQGPEFLTYFQNEAQLEKSRLLSDRFSAERPKGSFSTLEIQRTEQGDSAMYLCASSLAAGNHEQYFGPGTRLTVT.

This CDR3 reads CAWSDKSVGHGELFF. The CDR3 nucleotides read TGTGCCTGGAGTGACAAATCGGTTGGCCACGGGGAGCTGTTTTTT. The chain couples TRBV30 to TRBJ2-2; D not certain. With 1 base removed from V and 7 bases from J, the gap between germline ends came to 16 bases. The CDR3 has 15 amino acids. CDR1 and CDR2 from the germline V gene are GTSNPN and SVGIG (reference sequence).